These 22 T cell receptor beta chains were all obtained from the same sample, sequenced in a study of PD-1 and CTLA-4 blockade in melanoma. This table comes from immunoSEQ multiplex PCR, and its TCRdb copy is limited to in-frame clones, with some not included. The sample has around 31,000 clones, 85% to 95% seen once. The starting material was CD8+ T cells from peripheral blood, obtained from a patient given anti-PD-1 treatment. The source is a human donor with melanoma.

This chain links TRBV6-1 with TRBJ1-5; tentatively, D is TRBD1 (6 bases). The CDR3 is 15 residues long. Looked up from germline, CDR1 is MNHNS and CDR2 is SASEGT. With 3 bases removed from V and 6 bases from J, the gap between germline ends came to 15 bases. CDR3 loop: CASSERGGSLQPQHF. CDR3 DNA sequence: TGTGCCAGCAGTGAGCGGGGGGGCTCCCTTCAGCCCCAGCATTTT.

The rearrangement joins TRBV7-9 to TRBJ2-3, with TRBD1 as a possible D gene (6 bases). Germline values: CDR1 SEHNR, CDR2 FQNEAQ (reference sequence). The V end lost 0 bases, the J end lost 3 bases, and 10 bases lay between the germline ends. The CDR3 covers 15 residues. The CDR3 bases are TGTGCCAGCAGCTTAGCCCCTACAGGGACAGATACGCAGTATTTT. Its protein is CASSLAPTGTDTQYF.

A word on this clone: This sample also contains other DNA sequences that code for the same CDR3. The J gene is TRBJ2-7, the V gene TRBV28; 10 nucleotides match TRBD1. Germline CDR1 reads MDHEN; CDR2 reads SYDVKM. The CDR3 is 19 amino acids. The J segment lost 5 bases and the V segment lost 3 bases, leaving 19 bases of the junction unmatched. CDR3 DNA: TGTGCCAGCAGTTTTAAGCTTATTTGGACAGGGGGAAAGGACAACGAGCAGTACTTC. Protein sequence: CASSFKLIWTGGKDNEQYF.

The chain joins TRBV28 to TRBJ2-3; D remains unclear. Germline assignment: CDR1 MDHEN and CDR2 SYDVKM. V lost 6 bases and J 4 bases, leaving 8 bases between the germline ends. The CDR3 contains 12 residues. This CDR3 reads CASSPGADTQYF. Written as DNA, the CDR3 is TGTGCCAGCAGCCCAGGAGCAGATACGCAGTATTTT.

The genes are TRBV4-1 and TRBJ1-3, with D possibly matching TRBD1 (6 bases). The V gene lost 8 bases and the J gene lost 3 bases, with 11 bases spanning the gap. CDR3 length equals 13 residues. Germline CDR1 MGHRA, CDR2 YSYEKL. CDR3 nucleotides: TGCGCCAGCGGACCAGGGGATGGAAACACCATATATTTT. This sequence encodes CASGPGDGNTIYF.

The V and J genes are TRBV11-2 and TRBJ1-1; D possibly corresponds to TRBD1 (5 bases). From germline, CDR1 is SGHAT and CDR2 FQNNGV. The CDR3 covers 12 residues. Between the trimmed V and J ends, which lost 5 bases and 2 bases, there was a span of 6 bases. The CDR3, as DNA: TGTGCCAGCAGCGACAGAAACACTGAAGCTTTCTTT. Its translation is CASSDRNTEAFF. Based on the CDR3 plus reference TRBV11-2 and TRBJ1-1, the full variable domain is EAGVAQSPRYKIIEKRQSVAFWCNPISGHATLYWYQQILGQGPKLLIQFQNNGVVDDSQLPKDRFSAERLKGVDSTLKIQPAKLEDSAVYLCASSDRNTEAFFGQGTRLTVV.

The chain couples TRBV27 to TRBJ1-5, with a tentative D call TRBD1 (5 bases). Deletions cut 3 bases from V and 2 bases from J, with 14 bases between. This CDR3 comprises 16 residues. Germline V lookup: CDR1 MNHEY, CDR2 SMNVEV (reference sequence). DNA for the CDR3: TGTGCCAGCAGTTTGTCGGGACCGAAGGGCAATCAGCCCCAGCATTTT. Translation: CASSLSGPKGNQPQHF.

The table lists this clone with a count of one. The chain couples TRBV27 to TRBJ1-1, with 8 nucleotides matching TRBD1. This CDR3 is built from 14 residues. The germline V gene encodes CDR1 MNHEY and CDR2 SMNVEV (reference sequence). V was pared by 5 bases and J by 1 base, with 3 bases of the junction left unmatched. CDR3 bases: TGTGCCAGCAGTCGGGACAGGTCGAACACTGAAGCTTTCTTT. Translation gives CASSRDRSNTEAFF.

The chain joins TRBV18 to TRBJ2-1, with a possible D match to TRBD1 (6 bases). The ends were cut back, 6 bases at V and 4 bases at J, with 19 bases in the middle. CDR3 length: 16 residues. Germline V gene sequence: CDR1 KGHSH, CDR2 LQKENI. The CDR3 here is CASSHETGTLYNEQFF. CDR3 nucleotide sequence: TGTGCCAGCTCGCACGAAACCGGGACACTATACAATGAGCAGTTCTTC.

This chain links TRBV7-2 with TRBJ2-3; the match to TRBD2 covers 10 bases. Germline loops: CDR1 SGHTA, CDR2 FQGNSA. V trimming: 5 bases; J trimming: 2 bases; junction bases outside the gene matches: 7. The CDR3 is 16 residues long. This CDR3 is CASSILAGGYTDTQYF. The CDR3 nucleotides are TGTGCCAGCAGCATATTAGCGGGAGGCTACACAGATACGCAGTATTTT.

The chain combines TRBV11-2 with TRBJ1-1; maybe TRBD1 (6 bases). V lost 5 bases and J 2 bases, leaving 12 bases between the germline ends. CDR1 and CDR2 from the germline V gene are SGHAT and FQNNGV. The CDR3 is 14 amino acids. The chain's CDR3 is CASSEGGANTEAFF. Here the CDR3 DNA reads TGTGCCAGCAGCGAAGGGGGGGCCAACACTGAAGCTTTCTTT.

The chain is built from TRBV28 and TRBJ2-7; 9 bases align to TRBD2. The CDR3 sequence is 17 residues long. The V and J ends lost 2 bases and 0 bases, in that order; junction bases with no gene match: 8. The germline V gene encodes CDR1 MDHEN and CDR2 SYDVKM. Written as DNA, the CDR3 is TGTGCCAGCAGTTTAGGAGCGGGAGGATCTTTCTCCTACGAGCAGTACTTC. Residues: CASSLGAGGSFSYEQYF.

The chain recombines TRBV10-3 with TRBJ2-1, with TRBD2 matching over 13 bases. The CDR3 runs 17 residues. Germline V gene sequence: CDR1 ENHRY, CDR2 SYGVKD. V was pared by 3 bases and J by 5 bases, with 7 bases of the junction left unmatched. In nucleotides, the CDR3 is TGTGCCATCAGTGATTCCATGACTAGCGGGGGGAACAATGAGCAGTTCTTC. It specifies CAISDSMTSGGNNEQFF.

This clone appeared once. The CDR3 loop is CASSPRAGEYGYTF. The CDR3 nucleotides read TGTGCCAGCAGCCCCCGGGCAGGGGAGTATGGCTACACCTTC. The chain combines TRBV11-1 with TRBJ1-2, with D possibly being TRBD1 (6 bases). Germline V CDR1 and CDR2: SGHAT, FQDESV (reference sequence). V lost 5 bases and J lost 5, with 15 bases in between. There are 14 residues in the CDR3.

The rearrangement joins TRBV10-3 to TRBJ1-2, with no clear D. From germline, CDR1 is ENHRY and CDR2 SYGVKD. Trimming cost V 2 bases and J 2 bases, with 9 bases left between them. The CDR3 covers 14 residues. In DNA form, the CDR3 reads TGTGCCATCAGTGAGGGGTTAGGGAACTATGGCTACACCTTC. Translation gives CAISEGLGNYGYTF.

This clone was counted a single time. The DNA of the CDR3 is TGTGCCAGCAGCTTACTGTTGGGACCTAAAGGGGAAAAACTGTTTTTT. Its protein is CASSLLLGPKGEKLFF. This chain connects TRBV7-8 to TRBJ1-4; TRBD1 might be the D (5 bases). CDR1 is SGHVS, CDR2 FQNEAQ, per germline. Trimming pared 2 bases from V and 8 bases from J, leaving 18 bases between. The length of the CDR3 is 16 residues.

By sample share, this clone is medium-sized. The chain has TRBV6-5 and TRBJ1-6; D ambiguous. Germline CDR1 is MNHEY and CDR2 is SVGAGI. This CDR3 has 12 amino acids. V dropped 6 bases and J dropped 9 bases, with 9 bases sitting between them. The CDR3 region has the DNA TGTGCCAGCAGGGTGTTGGGTTCACCCCTCCACTTT. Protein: CASRVLGSPLHF.

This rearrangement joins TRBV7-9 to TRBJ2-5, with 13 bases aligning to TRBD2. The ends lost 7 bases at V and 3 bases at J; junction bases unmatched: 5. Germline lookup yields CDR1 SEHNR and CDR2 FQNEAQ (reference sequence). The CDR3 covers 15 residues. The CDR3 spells CASTRLAGGEETQYF. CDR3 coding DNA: TGTGCCAGCACCCGACTAGCGGGGGGCGAAGAGACCCAGTACTTC.

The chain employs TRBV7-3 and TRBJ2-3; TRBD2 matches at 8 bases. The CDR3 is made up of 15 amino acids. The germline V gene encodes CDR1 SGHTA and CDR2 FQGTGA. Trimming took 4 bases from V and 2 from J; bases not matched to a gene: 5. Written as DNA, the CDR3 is TGTGCCAGCAGCTGGAGCGGGAGCGACACAGATACGCAGTATTTT. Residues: CASSWSGSDTDTQYF.

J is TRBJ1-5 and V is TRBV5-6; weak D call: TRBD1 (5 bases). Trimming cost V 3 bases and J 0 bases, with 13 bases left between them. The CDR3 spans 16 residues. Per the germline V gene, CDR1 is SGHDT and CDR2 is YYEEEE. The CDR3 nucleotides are TGTGCCAGCAGCTCGCGGGGGATTTATAGCAATCAGCCCCAGCATTTT. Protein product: CASSSRGIYSNQPQHF. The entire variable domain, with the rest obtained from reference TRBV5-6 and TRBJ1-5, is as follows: DAGVTQSPTHLIKTRGQQVTLRCSPKSGHDTVSWYQQALGQGPQFIFQYYEEEERQRGNFPDRFSGHQFPNYSSELNVNALLLGDSALYLCASSSRGIYSNQPQHFGDGTRLSIL.

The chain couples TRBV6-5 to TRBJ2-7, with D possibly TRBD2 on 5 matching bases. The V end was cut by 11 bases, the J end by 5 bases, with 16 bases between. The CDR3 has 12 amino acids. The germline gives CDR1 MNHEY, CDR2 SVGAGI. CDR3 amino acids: CAFRTGSHEQYF. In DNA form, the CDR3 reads TGTGCCTTCCGTACGGGGAGCCACGAGCAGTACTTC.

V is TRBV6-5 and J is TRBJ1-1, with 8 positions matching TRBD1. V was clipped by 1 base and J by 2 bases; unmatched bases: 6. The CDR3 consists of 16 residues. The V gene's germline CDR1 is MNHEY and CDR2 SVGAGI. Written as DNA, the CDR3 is TGTGCCAGCAGTTACTTCCTCGGACAGGGAAACACTGAAGCTTTCTTT. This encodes CASSYFLGQGNTEAFF.